A selection of T cell receptor beta chains follows, all from one sample in a study of T-cell memory formation after mild COVID-19. TCRdb reanalysed the 5' RACE reads using MiXCR and keeps one entry per CDR3 protein. The profile shows 190,000 or so distinct CDR3 sequences, 20% to 25% of them singletons. Sequencing input: PBMCs or a T cell subset sorted from them (not recorded which). The receptor set was obtained from an adult woman who had mild COVID-19 (a few samples of this study predate the infection). Cell type and time point are not known. Each CDR3 is given with its conserved first and last residue. A D gene is named only where the DNA matches it firmly. Expanded clones get a size class; other rows say once, few or many, or leave the size out.

d_call j_call v_call clone_size cdr3_nt cdr3_aa
- TRBJ2-3 TRBV9 few TGTGCCAGCAGCCAGAACACAGATACGCAGTATTTT CASSQNTDTQYF
TRBD1 TRBJ1-2 TRBV5-1 few TGCGCCAGCAGCCTTGCCCCGGTCGACAGGGGCCTATATGGCTACACCTTC CASSLAPVDRGLYGYTF
- TRBJ1-1 TRBV12-3/TRBV12-4 - TGTGCCAGCAGTTTAGTTGCCGGGGTGGACACTGAAGCTTTCTTT CASSLVAGVDTEAFF
- TRBJ2-1 TRBV7-9 - TGTGCCAGCGGTGAGGGATCCCCCTACAATGAGCAGTTCTTC CASGEGSPYNEQFF
TRBD1 TRBJ2-1 TRBV29-1 many TGCAGCGTTGAGGGGGCCTTGGGACAGGGGGCTAATGAGCAGTTCTTC CSVEGALGQGANEQFF
- TRBJ2-6 TRBV9 few TGTGCCAGCAGCGCACTCTCAGGGGCAGGGGCCAACGTCCTGACTTTC CASSALSGAGANVLTF
- TRBJ2-5 TRBV7-9 - TGTGCCAGCAGCTTAGTGCGGCCTACAAGCCAAGAGACCCAGTACTTC CASSLVRPTSQETQYF
- TRBJ2-1 TRBV15 - TGTGCCACCAGCAGATCGGGGGTGGGGAAGACTATCTTCTACAATGAGCAGTTCTTC CATSRSGVGKTIFYNEQFF
TRBD1 TRBJ2-7 TRBV24-1 - TGTGCCACCAGTGAGAGGTCCGGGACAGCCTCCTACGAGCAGTACTTC CATSERSGTASYEQYF
TRBD2 TRBJ2-1 TRBV27 - TGTGCCAGCAAGGACCTCGGGGGGGGCTTTGGTGTGGATGAGCAGTTCTTC CASKDLGGGFGVDEQFF
TRBD2 TRBJ2-7 TRBV7-8 few TGTGCCAGCAGCAATGAAGGGGAGGGATTCTACGAGCAGTACTTC CASSNEGEGFYEQYF
TRBD2 TRBJ2-1 TRBV14 - TGTGCCAGCAGCCAAGTAGCGGGAGTAGTCCATGAGCAGTTCTTC CASSQVAGVVHEQFF
- TRBJ1-1 TRBV7-8 - TGTGCCAGCAGCTTAAGGGCGGACACTGAAGCTTTCTTT CASSLRADTEAFF
- TRBJ2-7 TRBV29-1 few TGCAGCGTTGAAGGGCAGGAAGCCGACGAGCAGTACTTC CSVEGQEADEQYF
- TRBJ2-7 TRBV30 few TGTGCCTGGAGTAAAACGGGGGACGGACCTGGGGAGCAGTACTTC CAWSKTGDGPGEQYF
- TRBJ1-1 TRBV12-3/TRBV12-4 - TGTGCCAGCATTTCCAGCGGCACTGAAGCTTTCTTT CASISSGTEAFF
- TRBJ1-2 TRBV10-3 - TGTGCCATCAGAACCCAGGGGCCCTATGGCTACACCTTC CAIRTQGPYGYTF
- TRBJ2-7 TRBV15 - TGTGCCACCAGCAGCGAGCTGGTCGTCAGGGAGCAGTACTTC CATSSELVVREQYF
- TRBJ1-1 TRBV6-6 few TGTGCCAGCAGTTACTCAGTGGGGATCAACACTGAAGCTTTCTTT CASSYSVGINTEAFF
TRBD1 TRBJ2-1 TRBV15 - TGTGCCACCAGCGCGGACAGGGGGCCTTACAATGAGCAGTTCTTC CATSADRGPYNEQFF
- TRBJ2-1 TRBV30 - TGTGCCTGGAGGGACCTTGACAATGAGCAGTTCTTC CAWRDLDNEQFF
TRBD1 TRBJ1-1 TRBV12-3/TRBV12-4 - TGTGCCAGCAGTCCCCCCGGGGCAGGGGGCCGGTTGATGAACACTGAAGCTTTCTTT CASSPPGAGGRLMNTEAFF
TRBD2 TRBJ2-5 TRBV20-1 - TGCAGTGCTAGGTCCCAGCGGGCGGGAGCGCCGCAAGAGACCCAGTACTTC CSARSQRAGAPQETQYF
TRBD2 TRBJ2-1 TRBV20-1 - TGCAGTGCTAGAGGGCGACTAGCGGGGGAGGAGAGCTCCTACAATGAGCAGTTCTTC CSARGRLAGEESSYNEQFF
TRBD1 TRBJ2-7 TRBV6-2/TRBV6-3 few TGTGCCAGCAGCCCCTTGTCGGGACAGCTCTACGAGCAGTACTTC CASSPLSGQLYEQYF
- TRBJ2-5 TRBV7-6 few TGTGCCAGCAGCCCCGCCGTGGTGAACGTTGTGGGACCCTTTCTGGAGACCCAGTACTTC CASSPAVVNVVGPFLETQYF
- TRBJ1-1 TRBV4-2 - TGTGCCAGCAGCCAAGACGGAGTGGAGGCTTTCTTT CASSQDGVEAFF
- TRBJ2-1 TRBV4-3 - TGCGCCAGCAGCCAACTCCTGGACCCGAACAATGAGCAGTTCTTC CASSQLLDPNNEQFF
- TRBJ1-4 TRBV5-5 - TGTGCCAGCAGCTCTTGGGACACGGGGGAAAAACTGTTTTTT CASSSWDTGEKLFF
TRBD2 TRBJ2-7 TRBV15 many TGTGCCACCAGCAGACAAAGTCCGGGGGGGACCTACGAGCAGTACTTC CATSRQSPGGTYEQYF
TRBD1 TRBJ2-2 TRBV27 few TGTGCCAGCAGTTTATCGGTTGGGCAGGGGGCCACCGGGGAGCTGTTTTTT CASSLSVGQGATGELFF
- TRBJ2-5 TRBV29-1 - TGCAGCGTTGAAAGAGGGGAAGATATGGAGACCCAGTACTTC CSVERGEDMETQYF
TRBD1 TRBJ2-7 TRBV20-1 once TGCAGTGCTACGATGTACGGACAGGGAATCTCCTACGAGCAGTACTTC CSATMYGQGISYEQYF
- TRBJ2-6 TRBV12-3/TRBV12-4 few TGTGCCAGCAGTTTGTCAGGGGGGAACTCTGGGGCCAACGTCCTGACTTTC CASSLSGGNSGANVLTF
TRBD1 TRBJ1-3 TRBV12-3/TRBV12-4 - TGTGCCAGCATCTACAGGGGGGGAAACACCATATATTTT CASIYRGGNTIYF